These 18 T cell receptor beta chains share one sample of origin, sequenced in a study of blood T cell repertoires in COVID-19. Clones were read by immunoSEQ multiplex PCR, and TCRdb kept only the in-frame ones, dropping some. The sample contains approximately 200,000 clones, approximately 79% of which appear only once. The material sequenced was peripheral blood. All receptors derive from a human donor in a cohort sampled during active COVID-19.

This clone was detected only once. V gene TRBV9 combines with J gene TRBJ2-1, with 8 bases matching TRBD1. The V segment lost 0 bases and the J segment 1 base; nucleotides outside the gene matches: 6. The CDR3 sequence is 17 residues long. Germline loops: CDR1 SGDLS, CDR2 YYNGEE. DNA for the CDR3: TGTGCCAGCAGCGTAGAAGGCCAGGGGGCTTCCTACAATGAGCAGTTCTTC. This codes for CASSVEGQGASYNEQFF.

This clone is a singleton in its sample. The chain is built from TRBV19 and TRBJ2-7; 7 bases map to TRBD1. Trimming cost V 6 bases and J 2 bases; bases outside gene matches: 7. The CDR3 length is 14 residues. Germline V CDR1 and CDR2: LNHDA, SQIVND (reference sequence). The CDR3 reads CASSTSGQTYEQYF. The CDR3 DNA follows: TGTGCCAGTAGCACCTCGGGACAGACCTACGAGCAGTACTTC.

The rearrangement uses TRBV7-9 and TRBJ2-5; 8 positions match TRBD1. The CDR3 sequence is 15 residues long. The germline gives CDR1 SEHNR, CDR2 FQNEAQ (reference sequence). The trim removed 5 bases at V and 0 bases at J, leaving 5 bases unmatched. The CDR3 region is CASSQGAYNQETQYF. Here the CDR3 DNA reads TGTGCCAGCAGCCAGGGGGCTTACAACCAAGAGACCCAGTACTTC.

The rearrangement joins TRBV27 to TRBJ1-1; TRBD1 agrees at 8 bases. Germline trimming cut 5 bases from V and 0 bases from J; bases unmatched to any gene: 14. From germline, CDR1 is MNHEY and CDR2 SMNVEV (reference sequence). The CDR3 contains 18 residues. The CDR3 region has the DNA TGTGCCAGCAGTACCCCTCCATACAGGGGGGTGGTGAACACTGAAGCTTTCTTT. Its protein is CASSTPPYRGVVNTEAFF.

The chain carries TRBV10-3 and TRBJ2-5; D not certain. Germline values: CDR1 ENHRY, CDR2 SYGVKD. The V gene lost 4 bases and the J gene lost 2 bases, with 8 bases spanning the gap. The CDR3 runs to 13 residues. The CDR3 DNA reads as TGTGCCATCAGTGTGAGGCTTCAAGAGACCCAGTACTTC. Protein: CAISVRLQETQYF.

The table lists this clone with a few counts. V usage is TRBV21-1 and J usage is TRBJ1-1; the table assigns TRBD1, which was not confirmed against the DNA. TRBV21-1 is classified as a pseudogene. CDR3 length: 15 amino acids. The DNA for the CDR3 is TGTGCCAGCAGCTCCAGTCGGACAGGGGGCACTGAAGCTTTCTTT. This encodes CASSSSRTGGTEAFF.

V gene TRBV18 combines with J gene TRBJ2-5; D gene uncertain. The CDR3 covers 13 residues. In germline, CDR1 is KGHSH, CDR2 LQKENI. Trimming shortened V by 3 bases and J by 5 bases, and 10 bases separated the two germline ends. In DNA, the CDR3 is TGTGCCAGCTCACCCGGTGTGGTGGAGACCCAGTACTTC. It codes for CASSPGVVETQYF.

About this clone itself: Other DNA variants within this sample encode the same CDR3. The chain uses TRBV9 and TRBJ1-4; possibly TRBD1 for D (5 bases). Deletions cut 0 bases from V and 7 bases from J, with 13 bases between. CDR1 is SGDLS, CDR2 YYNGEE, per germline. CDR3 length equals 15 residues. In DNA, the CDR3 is TGTGCCAGCAGCGTAGGGCAGGGTATTGGTGAAAAACTGTTTTTT. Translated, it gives CASSVGQGIGEKLFF. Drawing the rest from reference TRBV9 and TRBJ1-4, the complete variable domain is DSGVTQTPKHLITATGQRVTLRCSPRSGDLSVYWYQQSLDQGLQFLIQYYNGEERAKGNILERFSAQQFPDLHSELNLSSLELGDSALYFCASSVGQGIGEKLFFGSGTQLSVL.

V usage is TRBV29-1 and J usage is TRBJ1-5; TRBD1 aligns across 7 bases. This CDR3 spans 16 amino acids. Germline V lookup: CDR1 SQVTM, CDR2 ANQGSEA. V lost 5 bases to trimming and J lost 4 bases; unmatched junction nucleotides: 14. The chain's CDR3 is CSVRCPDRAANQPQHF. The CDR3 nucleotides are TGCAGCGTTAGATGCCCTGACAGGGCGGCGAATCAGCCCCAGCATTTT.

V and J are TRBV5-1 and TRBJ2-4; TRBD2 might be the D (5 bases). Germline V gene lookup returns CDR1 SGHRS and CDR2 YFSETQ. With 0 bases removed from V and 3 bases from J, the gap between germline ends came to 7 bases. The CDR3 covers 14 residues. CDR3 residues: CASSLGGSKNIQYF. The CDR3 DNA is TGCGCCAGCAGCTTGGGAGGGAGCAAAAACATTCAGTACTTC.

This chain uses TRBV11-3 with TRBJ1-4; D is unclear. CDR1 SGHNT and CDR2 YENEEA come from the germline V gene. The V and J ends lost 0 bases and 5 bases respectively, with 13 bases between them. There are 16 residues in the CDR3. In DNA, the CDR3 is TGTGCCAGCAGCTTAGATCCCGAAAAAGCAAATGAAAAACTGTTTTTT. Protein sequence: CASSLDPEKANEKLFF.

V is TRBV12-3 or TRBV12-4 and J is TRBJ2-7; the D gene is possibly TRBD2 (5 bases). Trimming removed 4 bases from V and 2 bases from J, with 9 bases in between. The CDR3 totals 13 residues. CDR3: CASSSETTYEQYF. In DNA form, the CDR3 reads TGTGCCAGCAGTTCAGAGACTACCTACGAGCAGTACTTC.

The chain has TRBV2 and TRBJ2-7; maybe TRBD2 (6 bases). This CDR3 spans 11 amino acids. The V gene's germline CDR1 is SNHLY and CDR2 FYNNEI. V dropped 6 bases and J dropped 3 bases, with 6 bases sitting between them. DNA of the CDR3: TGTGCCAGCAGGGACTACTACGAGCAGTACTTC. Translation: CASRDYYEQYF.

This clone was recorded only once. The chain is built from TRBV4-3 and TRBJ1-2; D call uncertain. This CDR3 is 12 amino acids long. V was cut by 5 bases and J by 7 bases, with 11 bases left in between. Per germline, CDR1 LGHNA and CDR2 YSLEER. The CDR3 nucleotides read TGCGCCAGCAGCTTCCGCGATGGTGGCTACACCTTC. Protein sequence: CASSFRDGGYTF.

CDR3 residues: CASSMESSSYEQYF. As DNA, the CDR3 is TGTGCCAGCAGTATGGAGTCGAGCTCCTACGAGCAGTACTTC. The chain recombines TRBV6-4 with TRBJ2-7, with D hard to call. Trimming cost V 5 bases and J 0 bases, with 11 bases left between them. Germline lookup yields CDR1 MRHNA and CDR2 SNTAGT. The CDR3 has 14 residues.

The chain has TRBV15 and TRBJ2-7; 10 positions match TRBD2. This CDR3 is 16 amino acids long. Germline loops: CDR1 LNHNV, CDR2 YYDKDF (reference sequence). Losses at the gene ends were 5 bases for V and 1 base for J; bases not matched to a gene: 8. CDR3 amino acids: CATSGWTSGDSYEQYF. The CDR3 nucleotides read TGTGCCACCAGCGGTTGGACTAGCGGAGATTCCTACGAGCAGTACTTC.

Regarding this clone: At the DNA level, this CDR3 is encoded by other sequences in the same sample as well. In nucleotides, the CDR3 is TGTGCCAGCAGTTACTCGGGGGGCACTGAAGCTTTCTTT. It yields the protein CASSYSGGTEAFF. This chain connects TRBV6-5 to TRBJ1-1; possibly TRBD1 for D (5 bases). This CDR3 comprises 13 residues. The germline V and J ends were trimmed by 0 bases and 4 bases, with 6 bases remaining between them. From germline, CDR1 is MNHEY and CDR2 SVGAGI.

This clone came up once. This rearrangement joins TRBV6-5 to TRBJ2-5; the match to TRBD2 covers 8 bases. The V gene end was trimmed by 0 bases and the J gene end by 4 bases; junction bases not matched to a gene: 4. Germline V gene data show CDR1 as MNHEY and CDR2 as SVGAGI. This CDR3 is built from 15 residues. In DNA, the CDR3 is TGTGCCAGCAGTTACTCAGGGACTAGAGGAGAGACCCAGTACTTC. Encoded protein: CASSYSGTRGETQYF.